Presented here are 13 T cell receptor beta chains from one specimen sequenced in a study of cytomegalovirus exposure and HLA in healthy donors. PCR primers comprised 60 Vbeta and 13 Jbeta primers. Repertoires were generated with immunoSEQ multiplex PCR, while TCRdb's copy carries only in-frame clones and drops some. The sample shows about 130,000 clones, 81% of them seen only once. Sequenced: PBMCs. The receptor source for this set is a man younger than 35 in good health and CMV-seropositive.

The V and J genes are TRBV30 and TRBJ1-4; D is perhaps TRBD1 (6 bases). The CDR3 is 13 residues long. V lost 5 bases, J lost 8 bases, and 15 bases lay in between. Germline V gene data show CDR1 as GTSNPN and CDR2 as SVGIG (reference sequence). The CDR3 nucleotides are TGTGCCTGGCAGACAGGTTCGAAGGAAAAACTGTTTTTT. Its protein is CAWQTGSKEKLFF.

The V call is TRBV2, the J call TRBJ2-1, with TRBD2 matching 10 bases. The CDR3 sequence is 15 residues long. V lost 7 bases to trimming and J lost 7 bases; unmatched junction nucleotides: 10. Germline V lookup: CDR1 SNHLY, CDR2 FYNNEI. The CDR3 nucleotides read TGTGCCAGCAAGAGGCTAGCGGGAGCGAGTAATGAGCAGTTCTTC. Its translation is CASKRLAGASNEQFF. The variable domain in full, with the rest retrieved from reference TRBV2 and TRBJ2-1, is EPEVTQTPSHQVTQMGQEVILRCVPISNHLYFYWYRQILGQKVEFLVSFYNNEISEKSEIFDDQFSVERPDGSNFTLKIRSTKLEDSAMYFCASKRLAGASNEQFFGPGTRLTVL.

This clone occurred a few times. The chain employs TRBV7-6 and TRBJ1-5, with D hard to call. Trimming took 4 bases from V and 7 from J, leaving 11 bases between them. The CDR3 covers 13 residues. Germline V gene data show CDR1 as SGHVS and CDR2 as FNYEAQ. The CDR3 region is CASSSTISQPQHF. DNA of the CDR3: TGTGCCAGCAGCTCGACCATTAGCCAGCCCCAGCATTTT.

The chain is built from TRBV11-2 and TRBJ2-7; 10 nucleotides line up with TRBD1. Trimming removed 5 bases from V and 6 bases from J; junction bases left unmatched: 7. Looked up from germline, CDR1 is SGHAT and CDR2 is FQNNGV. CDR3 size: 14 residues. The CDR3 DNA reads TGTGCCAGCAGCCGTACCGGGACAGGGGTCGAGCAGTACTTC. It codes for CASSRTGTGVEQYF.

This chain joins TRBV5-1 and TRBJ2-7; D may be TRBD1 (6 bases). The length of the CDR3 is 15 residues. Between the trimmed V and J ends, which lost 5 bases and 0 bases, there was a span of 15 bases. Germline V gene data show CDR1 as SGHRS and CDR2 as YFSETQ. CDR3: CASRLTGQNSYEQYF. The CDR3 DNA follows: TGCGCCAGCAGGTTAACCGGACAGAACTCCTACGAGCAGTACTTC.

The chain uses TRBV7-9 and TRBJ2-3; no reliable D call. This CDR3 comprises 12 residues. Trimming stripped 8 bases from V and 5 bases from J, with 11 bases between. The germline gives CDR1 SEHNR, CDR2 FQNEAQ (reference sequence). CDR3 coding DNA: TGTGCCAGCGACAACACCCGAGATACGCAGTATTTT. Protein product: CASDNTRDTQYF.

The genes are TRBV10-1 and TRBJ2-3, with 11 bases fitting TRBD1. The CDR3 length is 17 residues. Germline CDR1 is WNHNN and CDR2 is SYGVQD (reference sequence). Germline trimming cut 2 bases from V and 6 bases from J; bases unmatched to any gene: 10. In nucleotides, the CDR3 is TGCGCCAGCAGTGAGCCATCAGGGGACAGGGGGAAGGATACGCAGTATTTT. Residues: CASSEPSGDRGKDTQYF.

The V gene is TRBV4-3, the J gene TRBJ1-2; D may be TRBD1 (5 bases). V dropped 4 bases and J dropped 2 bases, with 17 bases sitting between them. CDR1 and CDR2 from the germline V gene are LGHNA and YSLEER. The CDR3 covers 16 residues. CDR3 sequence: CASSRTAATENYGYTF. In DNA, the CDR3 is TGCGCCAGCAGCCGGACCGCCGCGACAGAGAACTATGGCTACACCTTC.

V gene TRBV6-5 combines with J gene TRBJ1-6; D gene uncertain. Germline lookup yields CDR1 MNHEY and CDR2 SVGAGI. Trimming took off 3 bases at V and 0 bases at J, with 3 bases between the two ends. The CDR3 consists of 14 residues. CDR3 nucleotide sequence: TGTGCCAGCAGTTATAACTCCTATAATTCACCCCTCCACTTT. Translating gives CASSYNSYNSPLHF.

The chain combines TRBV21-1 with TRBJ1-1; whether TRBD1, the table's D call, matches the DNA was not checked. TRBV21-1 represents a pseudogene. This CDR3 has 16 amino acids. CDR3 sequence (DNA): TGTGCCAGCAGCAAAGACCCTACAGGGGATGGCTCGTTTGCTTTCTTT. Translating it yields CASSKDPTGDGSFAFF.

The chain recombines TRBV9 with TRBJ1-3; tentative D call: TRBD1 (5 bases). The CDR3 spans 16 residues. V was shortened by 0 bases and J by 2 bases, with 12 bases between the two germline ends. The germline gives CDR1 SGDLS, CDR2 YYNGEE. This chain's CDR3 is CASSVAPRVPGNTIYF. CDR3 in DNA: TGTGCCAGCAGCGTAGCCCCCAGGGTTCCTGGAAACACCATATATTTT.

This chain connects TRBV7-2 to TRBJ2-5; 9 bases fit TRBD1. CDR1 and CDR2 (germline): SGHTA, FQGNSA. This CDR3 has 13 residues. V lost 5 bases and J lost 7; bases outside the gene matches: 5. The CDR3 DNA sequence: TGTGCCAGCAGCACGGGACAGGGAGGGACCCAGTACTTC. Translated, it gives CASSTGQGGTQYF.

This sequence joins TRBV5-5 and TRBJ1-1; D ambiguous. V was trimmed by 1 base and J by 3 bases, leaving 10 bases between them. The CDR3 loop spans 14 amino acids. Germline loops: CDR1 SGHKS, CDR2 YYEKEE (reference sequence). Here the CDR3 reads CASSLIGEYTEAFF. For the CDR3, the DNA is TGTGCCAGCAGCTTGATCGGGGAATACACTGAAGCTTTCTTT. The full variable domain, rest sourced from reference TRBV5-5 and TRBJ1-1, is DAGVTQSPTHLIKTRGQQVTLRCSPISGHKSVSWYQQVLGQGPQFIFQYYEKEERGRGNFPDRFSARQFPNYSSELNVNALLLGDSALYLCASSLIGEYTEAFFGQGTRLTVV.